The 12 T cell receptor beta chains below come from one sample, sequenced in a study of T-cell reconstitution after alpha-beta-depleted transplantation in children. Construction of the TCRbeta library involved unique molecular identifiers. One entry per CDR3 protein results from TCRdb running MiXCR on the PCR reads. The sample comprises almost 500,000 distinct CDR3 sequences, under 15% of which are singletons, and 4.5% to 6% rests with the top ten. The material was PBMCs from the stem cell graft donor, obtained from the stem cell graft. The receptors were sampled from a human donor who donated a stem cell graft to a child with combined immunodeficiency.

This clonotype came up many times. This chain uses TRBV5-6 with TRBJ2-4; 10 bases are a match to TRBD2. The germline CDR1 and CDR2 sequences are SGHDT and YYEEEE. J gave up 8 bases and V 0 bases, and 5 bases lay outside the gene matches. The CDR3 covers 15 residues. CDR3 loop: CASSLDVAGGDIQYF. CDR3 sequence (DNA): TGTGCCAGCAGCTTGGACGTAGCGGGAGGTGACATTCAGTACTTC.

This clonotype was seen more than once but under ten times. At one end the junction does not follow the germline gene, possibly because of a read error. The chain links TRBV6-5 to TRBJ2-7; either TRBD1 or TRBD2 may fit D (5 bases each). Germline CDR1 reads MNHEY; CDR2 reads SVGAGI. This CDR3 has 15 amino acids. CDR3 sequence: CASSYSGARKYEQYF. The CDR3 DNA reads as TGTGCCAGCAGCTACTCCGGGGCTAGGAAGTACGAGCAGTACTTC.

This clonotype was found once. An end of the junction does not agree with germline; a read error may underlie this. The genes are TRBV15 and TRBJ1-2, with D possibly TRBD1 on 6 matching bases. This CDR3 comprises 14 residues. Looked up from germline, CDR1 is LNHNV and CDR2 is YYDKDF (reference sequence). The CDR3 reads CVTSRVGGFYGYTF. CDR3 coding DNA: TGTGTCACCAGCAGAGTGGGGGGCTTCTATGGCTACACCTTC.

Many counts were recorded for this clonotype. V and J are TRBV2 and TRBJ1-6, with TRBD1 matching over 7 bases. CDR1 SNHLY and CDR2 FYNNEI come from the germline V gene. CDR3 length: 15 amino acids. Germline trimming cut 3 bases from V and 3 bases from J; bases unmatched to any gene: 2. The CDR3, as DNA: TGTGCCAGCAGTGACGGACAGGACTATAATTCACCCCTCCACTTT. It yields the protein CASSDGQDYNSPLHF. The whole variable domain, remainder taken from reference TRBV2 and TRBJ1-6, is EPEVTQTPSHQVTQMGQEVILRCVPISNHLYFYWYRQILGQKVEFLVSFYNNEISEKSEIFDDQFSVERPDGSNFTLKIRSTKLEDSAMYFCASSDGQDYNSPLHFGNGTRLTVT.

The table lists this clonotype with a few counts. V gene TRBV29-1 combines with J gene TRBJ1-1; a weak D match, TRBD1 (5 bases). The CDR3 contains 14 residues. V gave up 1 base and J gave up 0 bases, with 9 bases separating them. Germline assignment: CDR1 SQVTM and CDR2 ANQGSEA. The CDR3 is CSVEGWGVNTEAFF. The DNA of the CDR3 is TGCAGCGTTGAAGGATGGGGGGTGAACACTGAAGCTTTCTTT.

This chain joins TRBV4-1 and TRBJ2-6; 11 bases align to TRBD2. Germline V gives CDR1 MGHRA, CDR2 YSYEKL. This CDR3 is 20 amino acids long. V trimming: 5 bases; J trimming: 0 bases; junction bases outside the gene matches: 12. In nucleotides, the CDR3 is TGCGCCAGCAGCTTCCCGACTAGCGGGAAAGCCCTCTCTGGGGCCAACGTCCTGACTTTC. Protein product: CASSFPTSGKALSGANVLTF.

In this sample, this clonotype turned up a few times. This chain joins TRBV5-1 and TRBJ2-1, with D possibly being TRBD1 (6 bases). Germline V gene sequence: CDR1 SGHRS, CDR2 YFSETQ. The CDR3 contains 16 residues. V was trimmed by 0 bases and J by 4 bases, leaving 14 bases between them. The CDR3 here is CASSLVAGTNYNEQFF. In DNA form, the CDR3 reads TGCGCCAGCAGCTTGGTGGCCGGGACAAATTACAATGAGCAGTTCTTC.

The chain carries TRBV29-1 and TRBJ1-1; D is undetermined. This CDR3 comprises 16 residues. With 3 bases removed from V and 0 bases from J, the gap between germline ends came to 17 bases. Looked up from germline, CDR1 is SQVTM and CDR2 is ANQGSEA. CDR3 DNA sequence: TGCAGCGTTGAGGGTGCAATGGGCCTCATGAACACTGAAGCTTTCTTT. Amino acids: CSVEGAMGLMNTEAFF.

This clonotype was counted between two and nine times. The chain recombines TRBV4-2 with TRBJ2-1; 8 nucleotides align to TRBD2. The V and J ends lost 4 bases and 7 bases, in that order; junction bases with no gene match: 6. Germline CDR1 is LGHNA and CDR2 is YNFKEQ. The CDR3 has 14 amino acids. Written as DNA, the CDR3 is TGTGCCAGCAGCCCGGGGGGGACGGCGAATGAGCAGTTCTTC. It translates to CASSPGGTANEQFF.

The rearrangement uses TRBV12-3 or TRBV12-4 and TRBJ2-7, with D perhaps TRBD2 (5 bases). The CDR3 length is 14 residues. V dropped 6 bases and J dropped 2 bases, with 14 bases sitting between them. CDR3 sequence (DNA): TGTGCCAGCAGCCTCGGACTGTTTACCTACGAGCAGTACTTC. This translates into CASSLGLFTYEQYF.

This clonotype has just a few counts. This chain links TRBV20-1 with TRBJ1-5, with D possibly TRBD1 on 5 matching bases. CDR1 and CDR2 (germline): DFQATT, SNEGSKA (reference sequence). Trimming took off 3 bases at V and 4 bases at J, with 16 bases between the two ends. The CDR3 has 15 residues. The CDR3: CSARRMGEGNQPQHF. The CDR3, as DNA: TGCAGTGCTAGGAGAATGGGGGAGGGTAATCAGCCCCAGCATTTT.

The chain carries TRBV4-3 and TRBJ2-5, with D maybe TRBD2 (6 bases). CDR1 is LGHNA and CDR2 is YSLEER in the germline V gene. V was trimmed by 0 bases and J by 3 bases, leaving 11 bases between them. This CDR3 is 15 amino acids long. In DNA, the CDR3 is TGCGCCAGCAGCCAAGAAGGGACTGTCGAAGAGACCCAGTACTTC. The encoded protein is CASSQEGTVEETQYF.